A selection of T cell receptor beta chains follows, all from one sample in a study of T cells in Graves' hyperthyroidism and ophthalmopathy. One entry per CDR3 protein, called by TCRdb with MiXCR from the multiplex PCR reads. Of around 400,000 distinct CDR3 sequences in the sample, approximately 25% are singletons; the top ten hold 73%. Material for sequencing was blood. The receptors derive from a man aged 50 to 59 with Graves' hyperthyroidism. The CDR3 runs from the conserved cysteine through the conserved F or W. D genes are given only for firm matches. Expanded clones are given a class, and other clones once, few, many or no size at all.

cdr3_length: 15
clone_size: .
j_call: TRBJ2-5
v_call: TRBV5-4
d_call: TRBD2
cdr3_aa: CASSRSSGIVETQYF
cdr3_nt: TGTGCCAGCAGCCGTTCTAGCGGGATTGTGGAGACCCAGTACTTC

cdr3_length: 15
clone_size: once
j_call: TRBJ1-4
v_call: TRBV6-5
d_call: .
cdr3_aa: CASSYSTRPDEKLFF
cdr3_nt: TGTGCCAGCAGTTACTCGACCAGGCCGGATGAAAAACTGTTTTTT

cdr3_length: 14
clone_size: few
j_call: TRBJ2-5
v_call: TRBV7-2
d_call: .
cdr3_aa: CASSLLVAQETQYF
cdr3_nt: TGTGCCAGCAGCTTACTCGTGGCCCAAGAGACCCAGTACTTC

cdr3_length: 15
clone_size: many
j_call: TRBJ2-7
v_call: TRBV28
d_call: TRBD2
cdr3_aa: CASSHPGTSNHEQYF
cdr3_nt: TGTGCCAGCAGTCATCCCGGGACTAGCAACCACGAGCAGTACTTC

cdr3_length: 13
clone_size: .
j_call: TRBJ1-2
v_call: TRBV9
d_call: .
cdr3_aa: CASSVDGYLDYTF
cdr3_nt: TGTGCCAGCAGCGTAGATGGGTACCTTGACTACACCTTC

cdr3_length: 14
clone_size: .
j_call: TRBJ2-7
v_call: TRBV5-1
d_call: .
cdr3_aa: CASKAPGQYLKQYF
cdr3_nt: TGCGCCAGCAAAGCCCCGGGCCAATACTTAAAGCAGTACTTC

cdr3_length: 12
clone_size: many
j_call: TRBJ1-1
v_call: TRBV11-1
d_call: .
cdr3_aa: CASTRQAHEAFF
cdr3_nt: TGTGCCAGCACAAGACAGGCGCATGAAGCTTTCTTT

cdr3_length: 13
clone_size: .
j_call: TRBJ1-5
v_call: TRBV12-3/TRBV12-4
d_call: .
cdr3_aa: CASSPGYSQPQHF
cdr3_nt: TGTGCCAGCAGTCCTGGTTACTCTCAGCCCCAGCATTTT

cdr3_length: 14
clone_size: .
j_call: TRBJ1-6
v_call: TRBV28
d_call: TRBD1
cdr3_aa: CASSLPMTGTHLHF
cdr3_nt: TGTGCCAGCAGTTTACCTATGACAGGGACCCACCTCCACTTT

cdr3_length: 17
clone_size: .
j_call: TRBJ2-4
v_call: TRBV4-1
d_call: TRBD2
cdr3_aa: CASSTTSEINRRNIQYF
cdr3_nt: TGCGCCAGCAGCACAACTAGCGAGATCAATCGTCGGAACATTCAGTACTTC

cdr3_length: 14
clone_size: few
j_call: TRBJ2-1
v_call: TRBV7-9
d_call: .
cdr3_aa: CASSPMTHYNEQFF
cdr3_nt: TGTGCCAGCAGCCCAATGACACACTACAATGAGCAGTTCTTC

cdr3_length: 12
clone_size: many
j_call: TRBJ2-7
v_call: TRBV12-3/TRBV12-4
d_call: .
cdr3_aa: CASSLTNYEQYF
cdr3_nt: TGTGCCAGCAGTTTGACAAACTACGAGCAGTACTTC

cdr3_length: 17
clone_size: few
j_call: TRBJ2-7
v_call: TRBV12-3/TRBV12-4
d_call: TRBD2
cdr3_aa: CASSLARLAGSNYEQYF
cdr3_nt: TGTGCCAGCAGTTTAGCGCGTCTAGCGGGCTCTAACTACGAGCAGTACTTC

cdr3_length: 12
clone_size: .
j_call: TRBJ1-4
v_call: TRBV20-1
d_call: TRBD1
cdr3_aa: CSAGTGDEKLFF
cdr3_nt: TGCAGTGCAGGGACAGGGGATGAAAAACTGTTTTTT

cdr3_length: 14
clone_size: .
j_call: TRBJ2-1
v_call: TRBV20-1
d_call: TRBD1
cdr3_aa: CSGQGMLSYNEQFF
cdr3_nt: TGCAGTGGACAGGGGATGCTTTCCTACAATGAGCAGTTCTTC

cdr3_length: 13
clone_size: few
j_call: TRBJ2-1
v_call: TRBV18
d_call: .
cdr3_aa: CASSVTINNEQFF
cdr3_nt: TGTGCCAGCTCCGTGACAATTAACAATGAGCAGTTCTTC

cdr3_length: 15
clone_size: .
j_call: TRBJ1-4
v_call: TRBV18
d_call: TRBD1
cdr3_aa: CASSPPGQVSEKLFF
cdr3_nt: TGTGCCAGCTCACCCCCCGGACAGGTTTCTGAAAAACTGTTTTTT

cdr3_length: 14
clone_size: few
j_call: TRBJ1-4
v_call: TRBV6-1
d_call: .
cdr3_aa: CASTTGSDGEKLFF
cdr3_nt: TGTGCCAGCACCACAGGGAGCGATGGGGAAAAACTGTTTTTT

cdr3_length: 14
clone_size: many
j_call: TRBJ2-1
v_call: TRBV7-3
d_call: .
cdr3_aa: CASSFGNRINEQFF
cdr3_nt: TGTGCCAGCAGCTTTGGGAACAGGATCAATGAGCAGTTCTTC

cdr3_length: 14
clone_size: .
j_call: TRBJ2-1
v_call: TRBV5-1
d_call: .
cdr3_aa: CASSLAPAITEQFF
cdr3_nt: TGCGCCAGCAGCTTGGCACCTGCAATCACTGAGCAGTTCTTC

cdr3_length: 16
clone_size: few
j_call: TRBJ2-3
v_call: TRBV5-1
d_call: TRBD2
cdr3_aa: CASSSPTSGGTDTQYF
cdr3_nt: TGCGCCAGCAGCTCGCCGACTAGCGGGGGTACAGATACGCAGTATTTT

cdr3_length: 14
clone_size: few
j_call: TRBJ2-5
v_call: TRBV20-1
d_call: .
cdr3_aa: CSAPTRGYVETQYF
cdr3_nt: TGCAGTGCTCCCACCCGGGGGTATGTAGAGACCCAGTACTTC

cdr3_length: 15
clone_size: .
j_call: TRBJ2-3
v_call: TRBV20-1
d_call: .
cdr3_aa: CSALTPITSTDTQYF
cdr3_nt: TGCAGTGCTTTGACACCAATAACTAGCACAGATACGCAGTATTTT

cdr3_length: 14
clone_size: few
j_call: TRBJ2-5
v_call: TRBV5-1
d_call: TRBD2
cdr3_aa: CASRTTSGRETQYF
cdr3_nt: TGCGCCAGCCGCACGACTAGCGGGAGAGAGACCCAGTACTTC

cdr3_length: 12
clone_size: once
j_call: TRBJ1-2
v_call: TRBV12-5
d_call: .
cdr3_aa: CASGLGIDGYTF
cdr3_nt: TGTGCTAGTGGTTTGGGAATAGATGGCTACACCTTC

cdr3_length: 14
clone_size: many
j_call: TRBJ2-1
v_call: TRBV12-3/TRBV12-4
d_call: .
cdr3_aa: CASSPSSGYNEQFF
cdr3_nt: TGTGCCAGCAGTCCATCGTCCGGCTACAATGAGCAGTTCTTC

cdr3_length: 15
clone_size: .
j_call: TRBJ2-1
v_call: TRBV20-1
d_call: TRBD2
cdr3_aa: CSAHPLAGEGNEQFF
cdr3_nt: TGCAGTGCTCATCCCCTAGCGGGAGAGGGGAATGAGCAGTTCTTC

cdr3_length: 14
clone_size: .
j_call: TRBJ2-3
v_call: TRBV7-6
d_call: .
cdr3_aa: CASSGFVKVDTQYF
cdr3_nt: TGTGCCAGCAGCGGGTTTGTGAAGGTAGATACGCAGTATTTT

cdr3_length: 14
clone_size: .
j_call: TRBJ2-2
v_call: TRBV6-4
d_call: TRBD1
cdr3_aa: CATNRGDGTGELFF
cdr3_nt: TGTGCCACGAACAGGGGTGACGGCACCGGGGAGCTGTTTTTT